One and the same sample provided the 27 T cell receptor beta chains below, sequenced in a study of T cells in Graves' hyperthyroidism and ophthalmopathy (dated by TCRdb to about 2019). Libraries were built with multiplex PCR. The sequencer listed for this sample is Illumina HiSeq 2000. TCR beta CDR3 regions were amplified from RNA transcripts. A first-round RT-PCR of the TCR CDR3 used the HTBI primer set with the Qiagen OneStep RT-PCR kit. TCRdb redid the processing of the public reads, applying fastp at Q25 and MiXCR, and retained in-frame beta chains. Rows merge per CDR3 protein into single entries with the most common DNA and genes. Here the sample has fewer than 350,000 distinct CDR3 sequences; roughly a fifth occur a single time. About 40% of the sample rests with the top ten. Sequencing was performed on blood. These receptors were collected from a man aged 50 or older with Graves' ophthalmopathy.

This clonotype was counted at least ten times. The gene calls are TRBV7-9 and TRBJ1-5; D not certain. V lost 7 bases to trimming and J lost 6 bases, with 13 bases between them. Germline V gene lookup returns CDR1 SEHNR and CDR2 FQNEAQ (reference sequence). The CDR3 runs to 13 residues. The CDR3 nucleotides read TGTGCCAGCACCCCAGGAGGTCGTCAGCCCCAGCATTTT. It codes for CASTPGGRQPQHF.

This clonotype was counted ten times or more. V and J are TRBV28 and TRBJ1-5, with TRBD1 matching over 7 bases. The CDR3 has 14 amino acids. The germline CDR1 and CDR2 sequences are MDHEN and SYDVKM. Trimming at V came to 7 bases and at J to 5 bases, leaving 8 bases not matched to a gene. The CDR3 here is CASTPDRAYQPQHF. In DNA, the CDR3 is TGTGCCAGCACCCCCGACAGGGCTTATCAGCCCCAGCATTTT.

In the case of this clonotype: With a much larger clone just one base away, this may be a read error. In DNA form, the CDR3 reads TGCAGTGCTAGCTGCGAGCAGTACTTC. Encoded protein: CSASCEQYF. J is TRBJ2-7 and V is TRBV20-1; D remains ambiguous. V was clipped by 3 bases and J by 6 bases, with 3 bases between them. The CDR3 is 9 amino acids. Germline-derived CDR1 and CDR2 are DFQATT and SNEGSKA (reference sequence).

The V call is TRBV5-6, the J call TRBJ2-1, with D maybe TRBD2 (5 bases). V shed 1 base and J shed 13 bases, with 21 bases lying between them. Germline V lookup: CDR1 SGHDT, CDR2 YYEEEE. The CDR3 extends over 15 amino acids. For the CDR3, the DNA is TGTGCCAGCAGCTTGCTCCAGGTTGTAGCGCCCTACCAGTTCTTC. This translates into CASSLLQVVAPYQFF.

There are many counts of this clonotype. This chain joins TRBV28 and TRBJ1-2, with 10 bases aligning to TRBD1. This CDR3 spans 15 amino acids. Germline CDR1 is MDHEN and CDR2 is SYDVKM. V was clipped by 4 bases and J by 4 bases; unmatched bases: 6. The DNA for the CDR3 is TGTGCCAGCAGTTACCGGGACAGGGGCACCTATGGCTACACCTTC. Its translation: CASSYRDRGTYGYTF.

Regarding this clonotype: At one of its ends the junction is not consistent with the germline gene, which may arise from a read error. The chain carries TRBV5-6 and TRBJ1-5; the D is unclear. CDR3 length: 12 residues. Germline V gives CDR1 SGHDT, CDR2 YYEEEE. The chain's CDR3 is CASSILNRPQHF. CDR3 sequence (DNA): TGTGCCAGCAGCATACTTAATCGGCCCCAGCATTTT.

There are a few counts of this clonotype. The chain employs TRBV9 and TRBJ2-2; D remains ambiguous. Germline V lookup: CDR1 SGDLS, CDR2 YYNGEE. This CDR3 is 15 amino acids long. Trimming stripped 4 bases from V and 4 bases from J, with 14 bases between. DNA of the CDR3: TGTGCCAGCAGCCCAGAGCAGTACAGCACCGGGGAGCTGTTTTTT. This encodes CASSPEQYSTGELFF.

The chain couples TRBV27 to TRBJ2-1; the match to TRBD2 covers 8 bases. The CDR3 has 19 amino acids. The V gene end was trimmed by 5 bases and the J gene end by 3 bases; junction bases not matched to a gene: 18. Germline lookup yields CDR1 MNHEY and CDR2 SMNVEV (reference sequence). CDR3 residues: CASSKPGLADTSYYNEQFF. As DNA, the CDR3 is TGTGCCAGCAGTAAGCCCGGACTAGCCGACACATCCTACTACAATGAGCAGTTCTTC.

This clonotype appeared many times. V gene TRBV6-1 combines with J gene TRBJ2-7; unclear D gene. The germline CDR1 and CDR2 sequences are MNHNS and SASEGT. CDR3 size: 15 residues. V lost 5 bases and J lost 0, with 14 bases in between. Here the CDR3 DNA reads TGTGCCAGCAGTTCTGCCGCACAAAGCTCCTACGAGCAGTACTTC. It encodes CASSSAAQSSYEQYF.

This clonotype was seen only a few times. The V gene is TRBV19, the J gene TRBJ1-2, with D unclear. Germline V gene data show CDR1 as LNHDA and CDR2 as SQIVND (reference sequence). This CDR3 is built from 12 residues. The V and J ends lost 4 bases and 8 bases respectively, with 11 bases between them. Here the CDR3 reads CASSTGWRGYTF. The CDR3, as DNA: TGTGCCAGTAGTACGGGATGGAGGGGCTACACCTTC.

This clonotype has at least ten counts. In DNA form, the CDR3 reads TGTGCCAGCAGTCTCCGGGACAGGGAGGTCCCAGATACGCAGTATTTT. This encodes CASSLRDREVPDTQYF. The chain links TRBV28 to TRBJ2-3, with TRBD1 identical over 9 bases. Germline loops: CDR1 MDHEN, CDR2 SYDVKM. V shed 5 bases and J 4 bases; nucleotides not matched to a gene: 10. CDR3 size: 16 residues.

V and J are TRBV29-1 and TRBJ2-4, with D unclear. This CDR3 has 13 residues. Germline assignment: CDR1 SQVTM and CDR2 ANQGSEA. Between the trimmed V and J ends, which lost 4 bases and 2 bases, there was a span of 9 bases. The chain's CDR3 is CSVATSPKNIQYF. Written as DNA, the CDR3 is TGCAGCGTTGCAACCTCGCCCAAAAACATTCAGTACTTC. Supplemented by reference TRBV29-1 and TRBJ2-4, the full variable domain reads SAVISQKPSRDICQRGTSLTIQCQVDSQVTMMFWYRQQPGQSLTLIATANQGSEATYESGFVIDKFPISRPNLTFSTLTVSNMSPEDSSIYLCSVATSPKNIQYFGAGTRLSVL.

The chain employs TRBV19 and TRBJ1-1, with unresolved D. The CDR3 is 13 residues long. Germline CDR1 LNHDA, CDR2 SQIVND (reference sequence). Trimming stripped 3 bases from V and 4 bases from J, with 9 bases between. CDR3 region: CASSISMATEAFF. The DNA of the CDR3 is TGTGCCAGTAGTATCTCCATGGCCACTGAAGCTTTCTTT.

This clonotype was seen ten or more times. V gene TRBV18 combines with J gene TRBJ2-5, with D possibly being TRBD1 or TRBD2 (5 bases each). This CDR3 contains 14 residues. Germline V CDR1 and CDR2: KGHSH, LQKENI. V gave up 0 bases and J gave up 5 bases, with 10 bases separating them. CDR3 nucleotide sequence: TGTGCCAGCTCACCACCGTCCGGGGCGGAGACCCAGTACTTC. Protein sequence: CASSPPSGAETQYF.

This sequence joins TRBV5-1 and TRBJ2-3; D remains unclear. The CDR3 totals 14 residues. The V end lost 5 bases, the J end lost 0 bases, and 10 bases lay between the germline ends. From germline, CDR1 is SGHRS and CDR2 YFSETQ. DNA for the CDR3: TGCGCCAGCAGAAGGGTGGCGAGCACAGATACGCAGTATTTT. Protein sequence: CASRRVASTDTQYF.

This clonotype occurred many times. This chain uses TRBV29-1 with TRBJ2-6; D not resolved. CDR1 is SQVTM, CDR2 ANQGSEA, per germline. This CDR3 contains 15 residues. The V end lost 5 bases, the J end lost 1 base, and 12 bases lay between the germline ends. CDR3 sequence reads: CSVFTDPSGANVLTF. Here the CDR3 DNA reads TGCAGCGTTTTTACAGACCCATCTGGGGCCAACGTCCTGACTTTC. Using reference TRBV29-1 and TRBJ2-6 for the parts outside the CDR3, the full variable domain is SAVISQKPSRDICQRGTSLTIQCQVDSQVTMMFWYRQQPGQSLTLIATANQGSEATYESGFVIDKFPISRPNLTFSTLTVSNMSPEDSSIYLCSVFTDPSGANVLTFGAGSRLTVL.

The V gene is TRBV24-1, the J gene TRBJ1-1; the D is unclear. Germline V lookup: CDR1 KGHDR, CDR2 SFDVKD. Trimming took off 7 bases at V and 4 bases at J, with 12 bases between the two ends. The CDR3 extends over 13 amino acids. CDR3 loop: CATSPEVGTEAFF. The CDR3 region has the DNA TGTGCCACCAGCCCGGAGGTCGGCACTGAAGCTTTCTTT.

In its sample, this clonotype was seen many times. The V call is TRBV5-1, the J call TRBJ1-3; D remains ambiguous. V was shortened by 0 bases and J by 0 bases, with 4 bases between the two germline ends. This CDR3 region has 14 residues. Germline-derived CDR1 and CDR2 are SGHRS and YFSETQ. The CDR3 loop is CASSLGNSGNTIYF. For the CDR3, the DNA is TGCGCCAGCAGCTTGGGGAACTCTGGAAACACCATATATTTT.

Turning to this clonotype: A much larger clone differs by one base, so this may be a read error. V gene TRBV20-1 combines with J gene TRBJ1-5; D uncertain. Germline values: CDR1 DFQATT, CDR2 SNEGSKA (reference sequence). This CDR3 is 13 amino acids long. The CDR3 sequence is CSANALVDQPRHF. CDR3 coding DNA: TGCAGTGCTAACGCCCTGGTCGATCAGCCCCGGCATTTT.

Concerning this clonotype: This clone may be a read error of a much larger clone one base away. The rearrangement joins TRBV5-1 to TRBJ2-1; the D is unclear. The length of the CDR3 is 13 residues. Germline CDR1 SGHRS, CDR2 YFSETQ. V was clipped by 2 bases and J by 4 bases, with 7 bases between them. The CDR3 reads CASSFGGYNEQFF. The DNA of the CDR3 is TGCGCCAGCAGCTTCGGCGGATACAATGAGCAGTTCTTC.

The rearrangement uses TRBV29-1 and TRBJ2-1; 10 bases agree with TRBD2. CDR3 length equals 12 residues. The ends lost 7 bases at V and 14 bases at J; junction bases unmatched: 11. Germline assignment: CDR1 SQVTM and CDR2 ANQGSEA. This CDR3 is CSGIEGLASKFF. In DNA form, the CDR3 reads TGCAGCGGCATAGAGGGACTAGCGAGCAAGTTCTTC.

The gene calls are TRBV6-2 or TRBV6-3 and TRBJ2-3; D call uncertain. V gave up 5 bases and J gave up 4 bases, with 13 bases separating them. CDR3 size: 14 residues. CDR1 and CDR2 from the germline V gene are MNHEY and SVGEGT. The CDR3 DNA is TGTGCCAGCAGTGTGGGTTTTGATGCAGATACGCAGTATTTT. It is translated as CASSVGFDADTQYF.

The chain has TRBV12-3 or TRBV12-4 and TRBJ2-5; TRBD2 matches at 9 bases. The CDR3 has 16 residues. Trimming cost V 3 bases and J 0 bases; bases outside gene matches: 5. CDR3 sequence: CASSFLAGYNQETQYF. CDR3 in DNA: TGTGCCAGCAGTTTCCTAGCGGGGTATAACCAAGAGACCCAGTACTTC.

The gene calls are TRBV7-9 and TRBJ2-7; D is unclear. The germline V gene encodes CDR1 SEHNR and CDR2 FQNEAQ (reference sequence). Trimming removed 2 bases at V and 3 bases at J, with 5 bases between. The CDR3 loop spans 12 amino acids. This CDR3 reads CASSLSFYEQYF. CDR3 coding DNA: TGTGCCAGCAGCTTAAGTTTCTACGAGCAGTACTTC.

This clonotype came up a few times. The chain carries TRBV18 and TRBJ2-6; 10 bases agree with TRBD1. The CDR3 length is 18 residues. Losses at the gene ends were 3 bases for V and 0 bases for J; bases not matched to a gene: 5. CDR1 KGHSH and CDR2 LQKENI come from the germline V gene. The CDR3: CASSPLGQGSSGANVLTF. CDR3 in DNA: TGTGCCAGCTCACCGCTGGGACAGGGGAGCTCTGGGGCCAACGTCCTGACTTTC.

V is TRBV6-2 or TRBV6-3 and J is TRBJ2-4; 10 nucleotides match TRBD2. The germline V gene has CDR1 MNHEY and CDR2 SVGEGT. The CDR3 is 17 amino acids. V lost 5 bases to trimming and J lost 7 bases; unmatched junction nucleotides: 14. In DNA form, the CDR3 reads TGTGCCAGCAGTCCCAGGACTAGCGGTAGAACATTGAACATTCAGTACTTC. Translating gives CASSPRTSGRTLNIQYF.

This clonotype was seen ten or more times. The rearrangement joins TRBV5-1 to TRBJ2-3; D may be TRBD1 (5 bases). This CDR3 comprises 14 residues. V lost 2 bases and J lost 0, with 7 bases in between. Germline CDR1 and CDR2: SGHRS and YFSETQ. The CDR3 region is CASSLGESTDTQYF. DNA for the CDR3: TGCGCCAGCAGCTTAGGGGAAAGCACAGATACGCAGTATTTT. The entire variable domain, with the rest obtained from reference TRBV5-1 and TRBJ2-3, is as follows: KAGVTQTPRYLIKTRGQQVTLSCSPISGHRSVSWYQQTPGQGLQFLFEYFSETQRNKGNFPGRFSGRQFSNSRSEMNVSTLELGDSALYLCASSLGESTDTQYFGPGTRLTVL.